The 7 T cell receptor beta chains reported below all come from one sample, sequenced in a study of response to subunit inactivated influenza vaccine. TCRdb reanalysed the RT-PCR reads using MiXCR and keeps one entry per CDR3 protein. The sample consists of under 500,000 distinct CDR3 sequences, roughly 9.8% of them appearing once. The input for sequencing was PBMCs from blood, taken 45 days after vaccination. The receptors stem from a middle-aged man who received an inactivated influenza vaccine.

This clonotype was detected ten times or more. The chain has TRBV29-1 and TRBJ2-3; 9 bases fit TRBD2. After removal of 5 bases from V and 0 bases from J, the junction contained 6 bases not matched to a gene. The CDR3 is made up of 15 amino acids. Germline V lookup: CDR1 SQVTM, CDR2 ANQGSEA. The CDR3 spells CSVSAGGTSTDTQYF. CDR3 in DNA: TGCAGCGTTTCTGCGGGAGGGACTAGCACAGATACGCAGTATTTT.

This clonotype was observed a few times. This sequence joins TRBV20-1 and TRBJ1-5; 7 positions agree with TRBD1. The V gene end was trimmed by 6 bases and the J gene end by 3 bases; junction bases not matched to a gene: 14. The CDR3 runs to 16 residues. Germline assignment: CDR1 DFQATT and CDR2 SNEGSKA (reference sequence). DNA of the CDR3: TGCAGTGCCCGACCACTACACAGGGGATACAATCAGCCCCAGCATTTT. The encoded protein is CSARPLHRGYNQPQHF.

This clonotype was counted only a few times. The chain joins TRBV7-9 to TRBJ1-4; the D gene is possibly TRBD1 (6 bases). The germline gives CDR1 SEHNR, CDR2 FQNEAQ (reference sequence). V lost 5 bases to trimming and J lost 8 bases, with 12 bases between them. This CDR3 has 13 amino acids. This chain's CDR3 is CASSRGHGEKLFF. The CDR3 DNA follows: TGTGCCAGCAGCCGGGGACACGGGGAAAAACTGTTTTTT. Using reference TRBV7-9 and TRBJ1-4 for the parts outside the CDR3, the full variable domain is DTGVSQNPRHKITKRGQNVTFRCDPISEHNRLYWYRQTLGQGPEFLTYFQNEAQLEKSRLLSDRFSAERPKGSFSTLEIQRTEQGDSAMYLCASSRGHGEKLFFGSGTQLSVL.

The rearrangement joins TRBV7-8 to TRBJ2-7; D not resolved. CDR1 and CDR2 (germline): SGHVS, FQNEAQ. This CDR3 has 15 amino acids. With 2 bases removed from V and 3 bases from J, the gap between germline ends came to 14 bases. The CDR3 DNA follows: TGTGCCAGCAGCTTATTTTCTCAGGCAATCTACGAGCAGTACTTC. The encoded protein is CASSLFSQAIYEQYF.

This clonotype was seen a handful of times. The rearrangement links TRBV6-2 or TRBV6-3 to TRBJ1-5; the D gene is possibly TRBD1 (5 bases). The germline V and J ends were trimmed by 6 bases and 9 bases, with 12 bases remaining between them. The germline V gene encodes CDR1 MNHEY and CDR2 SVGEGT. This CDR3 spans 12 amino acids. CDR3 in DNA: TGTGCCAGCAGGCGTCCTGGGGGGCCCCAGCATTTT. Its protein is CASRRPGGPQHF.

CDR3 nucleotides: TGCGCCAGCGGGAATTCGGCAGGGAACACCGGGGAGCTGTTTTTT. It encodes CASGNSAGNTGELFF. V and J are TRBV5-1 and TRBJ2-2; D is uncertain. This CDR3 comprises 15 residues. V was trimmed by 7 bases and J by 1 base, leaving 14 bases between them. Germline V gives CDR1 SGHRS, CDR2 YFSETQ.

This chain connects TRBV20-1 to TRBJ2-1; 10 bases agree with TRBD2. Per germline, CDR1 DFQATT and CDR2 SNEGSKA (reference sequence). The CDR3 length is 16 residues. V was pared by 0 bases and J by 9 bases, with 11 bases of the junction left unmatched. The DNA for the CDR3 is TGCAGTGCTAGAGATGGGGCTAGCGGGAGATCGGGTGAGCAGTTCTTC. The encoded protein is CSARDGASGRSGEQFF.